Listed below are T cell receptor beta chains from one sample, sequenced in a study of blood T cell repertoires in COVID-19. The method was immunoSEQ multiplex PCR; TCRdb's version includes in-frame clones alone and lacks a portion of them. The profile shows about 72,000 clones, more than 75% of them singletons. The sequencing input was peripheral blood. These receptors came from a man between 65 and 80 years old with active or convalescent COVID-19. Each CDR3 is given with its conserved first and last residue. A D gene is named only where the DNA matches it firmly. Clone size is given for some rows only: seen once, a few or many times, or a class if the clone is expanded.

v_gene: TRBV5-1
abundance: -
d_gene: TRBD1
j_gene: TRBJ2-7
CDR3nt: TGCGCCAGCAGCTTGGAGGGGGCGGGCTACGAGCAGTACTTC
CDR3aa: CASSLEGAGYEQYF

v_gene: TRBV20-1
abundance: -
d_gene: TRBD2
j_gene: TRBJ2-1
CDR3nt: TGCAGTGCGAGTCCCGGGACTAGCGGGAGGGCGCGTGAGCAGTTCTTC
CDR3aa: CSASPGTSGRAREQFF

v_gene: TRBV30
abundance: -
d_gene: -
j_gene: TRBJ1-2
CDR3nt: TGTGCCTGGAGTGTAACGTGGGGCTCTAACTATGGCTACACCTTC
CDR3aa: CAWSVTWGSNYGYTF

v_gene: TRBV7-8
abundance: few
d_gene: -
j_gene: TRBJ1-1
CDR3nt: TGTGCCAGCAGCTTAGCTAGAGCGAGCACTGAAGCTTTCTTT
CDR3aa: CASSLARASTEAFF

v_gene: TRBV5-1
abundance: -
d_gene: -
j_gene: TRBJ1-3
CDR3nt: TGCGCCAGCAGCTTAAGAGGCCTCGGAAACACCATATATTTT
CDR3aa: CASSLRGLGNTIYF

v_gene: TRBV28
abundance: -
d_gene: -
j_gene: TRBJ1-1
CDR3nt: TGTGCCAGCAGTTTACGTCTCGGGAAGGAGAACACTGAAGCTTTCTTT
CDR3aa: CASSLRLGKENTEAFF

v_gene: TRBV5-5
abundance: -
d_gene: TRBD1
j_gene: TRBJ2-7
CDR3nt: TGTGCCAGCAGCTTGTATCCACAGGGGCTCTACGAGCAGTACTTC
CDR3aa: CASSLYPQGLYEQYF

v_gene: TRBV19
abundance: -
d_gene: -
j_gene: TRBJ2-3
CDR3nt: TGTGCCATACGCGGTAAGGGGGTTACAGATACGCAGTATTTT
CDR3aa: CAIRGKGVTDTQYF

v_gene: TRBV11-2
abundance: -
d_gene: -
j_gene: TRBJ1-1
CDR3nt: TGTGCCAGCAGCCCGGTCGGGCGGCCGGGAAACACTGAAGCTTTCTTT
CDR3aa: CASSPVGRPGNTEAFF

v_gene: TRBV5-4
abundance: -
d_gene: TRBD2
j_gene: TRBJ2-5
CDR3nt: TGTGCCAGCAGCGGTTCCGGGACTAGCGGGAGCAGAGAGACCCAGTACTTC
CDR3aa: CASSGSGTSGSRETQYF

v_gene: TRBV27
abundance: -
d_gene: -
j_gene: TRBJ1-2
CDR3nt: TGTGCCAGCAGTTTTACGGTGCATGTCCCGGAGGATGGCTACACCTTC
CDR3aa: CASSFTVHVPEDGYTF

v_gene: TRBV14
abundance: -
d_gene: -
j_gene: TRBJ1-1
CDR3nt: TGTGCCAGCAGCCAGCAATCGGGACTATTCACTGAAGCTTTCTTT
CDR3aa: CASSQQSGLFTEAFF

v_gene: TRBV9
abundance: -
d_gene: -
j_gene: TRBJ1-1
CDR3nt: TGTGCCAGCAGCGTAGGGGGCACCGGCACTGAAGCTTTCTTT
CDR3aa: CASSVGGTGTEAFF

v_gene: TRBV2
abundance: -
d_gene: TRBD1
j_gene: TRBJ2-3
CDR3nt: TGTGCCAGCAGTGAAGCTAGGACAGGGGGGATAAGGGATACGCAGTATTTT
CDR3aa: CASSEARTGGIRDTQYF

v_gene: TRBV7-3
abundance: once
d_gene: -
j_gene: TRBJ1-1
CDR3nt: TGTGCCAGCAGCTTGGACGGGATCACTGAAGCTTTCTTT
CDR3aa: CASSLDGITEAFF

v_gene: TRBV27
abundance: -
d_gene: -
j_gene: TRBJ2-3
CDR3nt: TGTGCCAGCAGTCTTAGGACTCCCCCAGATACGCAGTATTTT
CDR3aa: CASSLRTPPDTQYF

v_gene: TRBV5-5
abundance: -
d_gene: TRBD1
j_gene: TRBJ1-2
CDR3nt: TGTGCCAGCAGGTTCGGGACAGATAACTATGGCTACACCTTC
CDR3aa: CASRFGTDNYGYTF

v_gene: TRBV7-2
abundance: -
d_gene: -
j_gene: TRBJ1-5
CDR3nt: TGTGCCAGCAGCTCCACAACAGGTACGAGCAATCAGCCCCAGCATTTT
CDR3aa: CASSSTTGTSNQPQHF

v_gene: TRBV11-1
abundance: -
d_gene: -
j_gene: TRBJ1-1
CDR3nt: TGTGCCAGCAGCTTAGATCTGGGCAGCCTGATCTTT
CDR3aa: CASSLDLGSLIF

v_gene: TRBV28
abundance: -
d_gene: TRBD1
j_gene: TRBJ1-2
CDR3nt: TGTGCCAGCAGCCTTCCGGGACAGCCCTATGGCTACACCTTC
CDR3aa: CASSLPGQPYGYTF

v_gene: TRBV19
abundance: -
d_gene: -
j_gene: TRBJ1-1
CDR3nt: TGTGCCAGTAGTATTGGAGAAAACACTGAAGCTTTCTTT
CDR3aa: CASSIGENTEAFF

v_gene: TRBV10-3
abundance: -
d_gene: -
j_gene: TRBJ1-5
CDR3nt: TGTGCCATCAATGCCGGGAGCAATCAGCCCCAGCATTTT
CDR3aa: CAINAGSNQPQHF

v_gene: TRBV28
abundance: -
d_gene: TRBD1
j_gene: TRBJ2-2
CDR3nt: TGTGCCAGCAGTCCACACCCGGCAGGGGGCACCGGGGAGCTGTTTTTT
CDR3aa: CASSPHPAGGTGELFF

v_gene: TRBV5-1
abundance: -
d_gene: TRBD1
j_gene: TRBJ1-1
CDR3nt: TGCGCCAGCAGCCCAGCACAGGGGGCGCTGGGAACTGAAGCTTTCTTT
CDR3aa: CASSPAQGALGTEAFF

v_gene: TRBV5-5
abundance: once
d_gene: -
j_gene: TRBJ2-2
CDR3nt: TGTGCCAGCAGCTTGACAGGGAACACCGGGGAGCTGTTTTTT
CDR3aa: CASSLTGNTGELFF

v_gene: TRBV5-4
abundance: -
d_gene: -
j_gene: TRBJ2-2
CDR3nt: TGTGCCAGCAGCTCGGGGAGACAGGTGACCGGGGAGCTGTTTTTT
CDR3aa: CASSSGRQVTGELFF

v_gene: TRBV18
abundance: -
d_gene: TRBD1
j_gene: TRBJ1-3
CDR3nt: TGTGCCAGCTCACCGACCGTTAGCCAGGGGGTCAGTGGAAACACCATATATTTT
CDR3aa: CASSPTVSQGVSGNTIYF

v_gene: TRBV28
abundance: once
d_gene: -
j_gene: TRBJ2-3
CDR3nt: TGTGCCAGCAGGACCAGTAGCATCACAGATACGCAGTATTTT
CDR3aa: CASRTSSITDTQYF

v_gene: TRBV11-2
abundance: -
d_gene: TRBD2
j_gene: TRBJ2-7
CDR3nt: TGTGCCAGCAGCCCGCCCGCGGGAGCATACGAGCAGTACTTC
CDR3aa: CASSPPAGAYEQYF

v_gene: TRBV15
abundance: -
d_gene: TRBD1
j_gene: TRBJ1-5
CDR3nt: TGTGCCACCAGCAGAGATCCCGGGACAGGGGCAATACAGCCCCAGCATTTT
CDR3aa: CATSRDPGTGAIQPQHF

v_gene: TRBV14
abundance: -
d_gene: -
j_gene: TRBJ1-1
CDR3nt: TGTGCCAGCAGCCAAGGTAGGGGTTCGGCTGAAGCTTTCTTT
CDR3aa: CASSQGRGSAEAFF

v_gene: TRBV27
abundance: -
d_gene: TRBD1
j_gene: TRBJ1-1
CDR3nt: TGTGCCAGCAGTTTATCTCTGACAGGGCTCAACACTGAAGCTTTCTTT
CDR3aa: CASSLSLTGLNTEAFF

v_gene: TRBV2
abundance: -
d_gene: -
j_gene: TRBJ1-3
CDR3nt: TGTGCCAGCAGTGTCCGGGGGGCTGGAAACACCATATATTTT
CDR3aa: CASSVRGAGNTIYF

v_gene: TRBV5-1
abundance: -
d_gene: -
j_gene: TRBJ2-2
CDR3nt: TGCGCCAGCACCGGGTCGGCGGGCCCCACCGGGGAGCTGTTTTTT
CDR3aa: CASTGSAGPTGELFF

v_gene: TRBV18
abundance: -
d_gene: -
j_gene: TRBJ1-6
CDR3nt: TGTGCCAGCTCGCCGGGACAACTGGGCAATTCACCCCTCCACTTT
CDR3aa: CASSPGQLGNSPLHF

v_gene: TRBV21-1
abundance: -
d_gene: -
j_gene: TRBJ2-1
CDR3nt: TGTGCCAGCAGCAACCAAGGGGGGGGTGCGGGAGGCCACTACAATGAGCAGTTCTTC
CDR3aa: CASSNQGGGAGGHYNEQFF

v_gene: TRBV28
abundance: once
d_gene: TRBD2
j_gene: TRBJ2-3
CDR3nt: TGTGCCAGCAGGGGGGCTAGCGGGTACACAGATACGCAGTATTTT
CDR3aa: CASRGASGYTDTQYF

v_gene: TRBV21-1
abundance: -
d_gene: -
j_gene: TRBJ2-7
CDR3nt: TGTGCCAGCAGCAAGGATCAGGGGGCGTACGGTTACGAGCAGTACTTC
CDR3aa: CASSKDQGAYGYEQYF

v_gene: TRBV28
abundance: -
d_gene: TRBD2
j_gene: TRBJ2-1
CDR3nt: TGTGCCAGCAGTTTACCTAGCGGGAGAGGATACAATGAGCAGTTCTTC
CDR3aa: CASSLPSGRGYNEQFF

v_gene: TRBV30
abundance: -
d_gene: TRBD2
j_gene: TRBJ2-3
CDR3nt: TGTGCCTGGAGTGTACCAGAGCGGGAGCAGCAGTATTTT
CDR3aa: CAWSVPEREQQYF

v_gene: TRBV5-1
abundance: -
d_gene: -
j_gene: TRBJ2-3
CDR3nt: TGCGCCAGCAGCTTAGGGGAGGTAGATACGCAGTATTTT
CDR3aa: CASSLGEVDTQYF

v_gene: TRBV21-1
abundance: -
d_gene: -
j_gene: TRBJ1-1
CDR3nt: TGTGCCAGCAGCAGGGACAGGGACACTGAAGCTTTCTTT
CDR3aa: CASSRDRDTEAFF

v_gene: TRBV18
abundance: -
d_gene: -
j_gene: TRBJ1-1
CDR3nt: TGTGCCAGCTCACTCCAGGAGAAGGGGACTGAAGCTTTCTTT
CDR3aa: CASSLQEKGTEAFF

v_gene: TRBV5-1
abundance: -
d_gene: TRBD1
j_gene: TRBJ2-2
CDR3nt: TGCGCCAGCAGCTGGAGTGGGGACAGCACCGGGGAGCTGTTTTTT
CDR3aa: CASSWSGDSTGELFF

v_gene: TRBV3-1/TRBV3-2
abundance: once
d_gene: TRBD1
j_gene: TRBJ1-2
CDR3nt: TGTGCCAGCGCTTCAGGGGGCCCCTATGGCTACACCTTC
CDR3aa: CASASGGPYGYTF

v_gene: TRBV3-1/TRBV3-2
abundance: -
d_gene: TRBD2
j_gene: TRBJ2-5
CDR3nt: TGTGCCAGCAGCCTTCGGACTAGCGGGAGGGGGCAAGAGACCCAGTACTTC
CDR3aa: CASSLRTSGRGQETQYF

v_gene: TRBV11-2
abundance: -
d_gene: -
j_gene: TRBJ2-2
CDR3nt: TGTGCCAGCAGCTTCGCCGGGGAGCTGTTTTTT
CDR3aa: CASSFAGELFF

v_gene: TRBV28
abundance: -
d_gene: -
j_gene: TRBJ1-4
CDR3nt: TGTGCCAGCAGTCTACGGAGGGAAAAACTGTTTTTT
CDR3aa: CASSLRREKLFF

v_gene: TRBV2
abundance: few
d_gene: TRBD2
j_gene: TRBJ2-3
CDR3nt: TGTGCCAGCCTAGCGGGCTTGAACACAGATACGCAGTATTTT
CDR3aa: CASLAGLNTDTQYF

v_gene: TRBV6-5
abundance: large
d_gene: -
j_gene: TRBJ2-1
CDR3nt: TGTGCCAGCAGCGGGGGGCTTTTACGGCAGTTCTTC
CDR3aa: CASSGGLLRQFF

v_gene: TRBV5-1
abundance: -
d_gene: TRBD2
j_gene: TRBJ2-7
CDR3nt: TGCGCCAGCAGCCCCTTTTTCACGATAGCGGGAGTGGCCTACGAGCAGTACTTC
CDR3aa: CASSPFFTIAGVAYEQYF

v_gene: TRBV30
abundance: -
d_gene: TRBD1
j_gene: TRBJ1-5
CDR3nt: TGTGCCTGGAGCGCCCGAACGACAGGGGGCAATCAGCCCCAGCATTTT
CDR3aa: CAWSARTTGGNQPQHF

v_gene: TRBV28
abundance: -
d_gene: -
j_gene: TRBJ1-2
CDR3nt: TGTGCCAGCAGTCGAATCGACAGCTTGAATGGCTACACCTTC
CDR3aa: CASSRIDSLNGYTF

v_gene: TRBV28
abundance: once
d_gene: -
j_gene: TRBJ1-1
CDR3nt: TGTGCCAGCAGTTTAAGGCTGGGCGCTGAAGCTTTCTTT
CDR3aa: CASSLRLGAEAFF

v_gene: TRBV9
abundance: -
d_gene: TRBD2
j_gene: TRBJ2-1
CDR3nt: TGTGCCAGCAGCGTGGGGGGGACGGGACTAGCGGGCCGGCCCTACAATGAGCAGTTCTTC
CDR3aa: CASSVGGTGLAGRPYNEQFF

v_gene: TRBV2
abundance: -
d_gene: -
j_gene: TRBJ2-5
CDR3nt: TGTGCCAGCGAGCTCGGGAGTACCCAGTACTTC
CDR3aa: CASELGSTQYF

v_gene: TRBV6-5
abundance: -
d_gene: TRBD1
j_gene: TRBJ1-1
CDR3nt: TGTGCCAGCAGTCCTGGGACAGGCCTGAACACTGAAGCTTTCTTT
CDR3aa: CASSPGTGLNTEAFF